These 9 T cell receptor beta chains came from one sample sequenced in a study of cytomegalovirus exposure and HLA in healthy donors. This PCR relied on a set of 60 Vbeta primers and 13 Jbeta primers. Libraries were prepared by immunoSEQ multiplex PCR; TCRdb keeps only in-frame clonotypes and omits some of them. The sample holds over 130,000 clones, approximately 85% seen once. The sequenced material came from PBMCs. All receptors derive from a man aged 50 to 59 in good health and CMV-seropositive.

The chain has TRBV19 and TRBJ2-3; 7 nucleotides line up with TRBD2. Germline values: CDR1 LNHDA, CDR2 SQIVND (reference sequence). V shed 10 bases, J shed 3 bases, and the junction held 7 bases outside the gene matches. The CDR3 runs 13 residues. CDR3 coding DNA: TGTGCCATTCGCGGGAGTGGGACAGATACGCAGTATTTT. Translation: CAIRGSGTDTQYF.

V gene TRBV7-9 combines with J gene TRBJ2-1, with 16 nucleotides matching TRBD2. This CDR3 has 18 amino acids. After removal of 8 bases from V and 6 bases from J, the junction contained 13 bases not matched to a gene. The V gene's germline CDR1 is SEHNR and CDR2 FQNEAQ (reference sequence). As DNA, the CDR3 is TGTGCCAGCGGGGGACTAGCGGGAGGGCCAAGTCTTCGCAATGAGCAGTTCTTC. Residues: CASGGLAGGPSLRNEQFF.

The chain employs TRBV5-1 and TRBJ2-1; the match to TRBD2 covers 11 bases. The CDR3 totals 16 residues. V was pared by 4 bases and J by 7 bases, with 10 bases of the junction left unmatched. The germline CDR1 and CDR2 sequences are SGHRS and YFSETQ. Written as DNA, the CDR3 is TGCGCCAGCAGCCTTAGCGGGAGGGGGGACTGGAATGAGCAGTTCTTC. Translated, it gives CASSLSGRGDWNEQFF.

CDR3 amino acids: CASSPTGTQPQHF. The CDR3 DNA is TGTGCCAGCAGCCCGACAGGGACGCAGCCCCAGCATTTT. This sequence joins TRBV27 and TRBJ1-5; 7 bases align to TRBD1. V lost 6 bases and J lost 7; bases outside the gene matches: 6. The V gene's germline CDR1 is MNHEY and CDR2 SMNVEV (reference sequence). There are 13 residues in the CDR3.

This sequence joins TRBV5-1 and TRBJ2-1, with 12 bases identical to TRBD2. Unmatched junction bases numbered 6, after V lost 1 base and J lost 7 bases. Looked up from germline, CDR1 is SGHRS and CDR2 is YFSETQ. CDR3 size: 16 residues. CDR3 loop: CASSLPGLAGNNEQFF. CDR3 nucleotide sequence: TGCGCCAGCAGCTTGCCAGGACTAGCGGGGAATAATGAGCAGTTCTTC.

The gene calls are TRBV19 and TRBJ1-1, with no clear D. The germline V gene has CDR1 LNHDA and CDR2 SQIVND (reference sequence). CDR3 length: 15 residues. V lost 2 bases and J lost 5, with 15 bases in between. The CDR3 DNA reads TGTGCCAGTAGTATATCGGGAGGTAAGATGACTGAAGCTTTCTTT. Amino acid sequence: CASSISGGKMTEAFF.

The chain recombines TRBV5-4 with TRBJ1-2; D not certain. Trimming stripped 4 bases from V and 8 bases from J, with 21 bases between. Germline V gene lookup returns CDR1 SGHNT and CDR2 YYREEE (reference sequence). CDR3 length equals 15 residues. The CDR3 is CASSRVGSGLEGYTF. CDR3 in DNA: TGTGCCAGCAGCCGCGTCGGGAGTGGGCTGGAAGGCTACACCTTC. The variable domain in full, with the rest retrieved from reference TRBV5-4 and TRBJ1-2, is ETGVTQSPTHLIKTRGQQVTLRCSSQSGHNTVSWYQQALGQGPQFIFQYYREEENGRGNFPPRFSGLQFPNYSSELNVNALELDDSALYLCASSRVGSGLEGYTFGSGTRLTVV.

This chain links TRBV6-1 with TRBJ1-5; D possibly corresponds to TRBD1 (6 bases). Trimming removed 6 bases at V and 3 bases at J, with 15 bases between. This CDR3 comprises 15 residues. In germline, CDR1 is MNHNS, CDR2 SASEGT. CDR3 sequence (DNA): TGTGCCAGCAGGATCGACAGGACTTCCAATCAGCCCCAGCATTTT. This gives the protein CASRIDRTSNQPQHF.

The chain links TRBV5-1 to TRBJ1-3; D remains unclear. V lost 0 bases and J lost 0, with 4 bases in between. CDR1 SGHRS and CDR2 YFSETQ come from the germline V gene. This CDR3 spans 14 amino acids. The CDR3 DNA reads TGCGCCAGCAGCTTGGGCAGCTCTGGAAACACCATATATTTT. Protein product: CASSLGSSGNTIYF.